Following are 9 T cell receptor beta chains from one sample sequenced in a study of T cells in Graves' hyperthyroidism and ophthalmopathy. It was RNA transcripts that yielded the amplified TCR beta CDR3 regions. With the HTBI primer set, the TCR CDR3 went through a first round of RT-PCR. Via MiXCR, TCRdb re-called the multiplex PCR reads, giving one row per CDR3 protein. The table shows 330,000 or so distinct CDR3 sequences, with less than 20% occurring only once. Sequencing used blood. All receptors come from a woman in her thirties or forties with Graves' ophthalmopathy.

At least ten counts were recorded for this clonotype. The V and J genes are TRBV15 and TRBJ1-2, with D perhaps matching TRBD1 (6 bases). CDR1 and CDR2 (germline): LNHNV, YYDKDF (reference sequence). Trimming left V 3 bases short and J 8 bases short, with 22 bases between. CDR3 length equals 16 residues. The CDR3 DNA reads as TGTGCCACCAGCAGGTCCTCAGGGGTGACAACATCAGGCTACACCTTC. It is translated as CATSRSSGVTTSGYTF.

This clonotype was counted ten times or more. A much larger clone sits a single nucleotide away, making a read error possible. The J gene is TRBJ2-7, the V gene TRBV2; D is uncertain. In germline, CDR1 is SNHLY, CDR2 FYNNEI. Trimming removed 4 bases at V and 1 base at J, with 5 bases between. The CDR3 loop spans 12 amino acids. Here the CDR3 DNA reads TGTGCCAGCAGTGTAGGGTCCTACGAGCAGTACTTC. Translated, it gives CASSVGSYEQYF.

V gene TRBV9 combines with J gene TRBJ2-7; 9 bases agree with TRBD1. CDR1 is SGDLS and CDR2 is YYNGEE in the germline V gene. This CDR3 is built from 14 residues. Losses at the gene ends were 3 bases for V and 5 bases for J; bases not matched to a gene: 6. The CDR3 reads CASSAGTGRHEQYF. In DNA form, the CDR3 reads TGTGCCAGCAGCGCAGGGACAGGGCGGCACGAGCAGTACTTC.

Written as DNA, the CDR3 is TGTGCCAGCAGCCTTAGCGTCGATGCCAAAAACATTCAGTACTTC. It specifies CASSLSVDAKNIQYF. V usage is TRBV12-3 or TRBV12-4 and J usage is TRBJ2-4; perhaps TRBD2 as D (5 bases). The CDR3 covers 15 residues. Between the trimmed V and J ends, which lost 6 bases and 1 base, there was a span of 13 bases.

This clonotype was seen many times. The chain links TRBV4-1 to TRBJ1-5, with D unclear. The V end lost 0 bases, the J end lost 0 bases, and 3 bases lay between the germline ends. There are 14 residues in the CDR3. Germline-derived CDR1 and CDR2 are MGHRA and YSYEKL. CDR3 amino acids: CASSQDSSNQPQHF. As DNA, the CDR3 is TGCGCCAGCAGCCAAGACAGTAGCAATCAGCCCCAGCATTTT.

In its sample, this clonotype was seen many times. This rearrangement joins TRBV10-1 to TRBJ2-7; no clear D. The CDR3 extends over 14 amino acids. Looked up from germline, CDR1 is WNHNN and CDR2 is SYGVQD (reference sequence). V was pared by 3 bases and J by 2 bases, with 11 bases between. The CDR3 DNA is TGCGCCAGCAGTGACCGAGAGTCACCCTACGAGCAGTACTTC. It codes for CASSDRESPYEQYF.

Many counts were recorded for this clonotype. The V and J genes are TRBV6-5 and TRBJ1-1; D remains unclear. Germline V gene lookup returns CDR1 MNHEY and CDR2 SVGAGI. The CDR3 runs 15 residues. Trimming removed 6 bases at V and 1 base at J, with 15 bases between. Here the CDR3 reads CASRSMTLPNTEAFF. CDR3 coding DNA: TGTGCCAGCAGATCGATGACCCTCCCGAACACTGAAGCTTTCTTT.

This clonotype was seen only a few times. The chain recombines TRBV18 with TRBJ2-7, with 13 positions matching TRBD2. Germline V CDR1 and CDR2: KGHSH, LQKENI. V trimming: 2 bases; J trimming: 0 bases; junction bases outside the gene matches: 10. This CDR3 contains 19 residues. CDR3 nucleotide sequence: TGTGCCAGCTCACCAACTGGACTAGCGGGAGCTCCTATCTCCTACGAGCAGTACTTC. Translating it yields CASSPTGLAGAPISYEQYF.

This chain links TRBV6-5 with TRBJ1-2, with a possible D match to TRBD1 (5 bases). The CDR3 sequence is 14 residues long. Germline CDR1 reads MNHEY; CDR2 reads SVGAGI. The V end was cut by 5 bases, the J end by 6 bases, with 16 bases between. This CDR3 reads CASSTYETGDGYTF. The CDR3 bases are TGTGCCAGCAGTACTTATGAAACGGGGGATGGCTACACCTTC.